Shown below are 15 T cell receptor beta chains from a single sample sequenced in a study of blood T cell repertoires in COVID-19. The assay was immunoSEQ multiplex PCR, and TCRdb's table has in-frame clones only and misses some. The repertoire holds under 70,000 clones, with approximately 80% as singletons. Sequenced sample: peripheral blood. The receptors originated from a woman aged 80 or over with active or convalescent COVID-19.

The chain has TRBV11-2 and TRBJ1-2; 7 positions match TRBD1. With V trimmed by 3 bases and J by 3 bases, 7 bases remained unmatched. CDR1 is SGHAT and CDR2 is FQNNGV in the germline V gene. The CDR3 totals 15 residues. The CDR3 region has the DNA TGTGCCAGCAGCTTCGAGACAGGGTATGACTATGGCTACACCTTC. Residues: CASSFETGYDYGYTF.

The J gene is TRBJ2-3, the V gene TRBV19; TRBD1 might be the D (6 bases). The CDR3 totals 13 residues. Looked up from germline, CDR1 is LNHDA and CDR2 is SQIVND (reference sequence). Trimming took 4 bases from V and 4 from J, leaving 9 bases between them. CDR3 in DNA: TGTGCCAGTAGTACACAGGGCTCAGATACGCAGTATTTT. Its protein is CASSTQGSDTQYF.

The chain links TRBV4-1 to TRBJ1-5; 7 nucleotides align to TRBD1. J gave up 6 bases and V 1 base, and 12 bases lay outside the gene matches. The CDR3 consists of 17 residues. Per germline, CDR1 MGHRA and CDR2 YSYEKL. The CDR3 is CASSQGEGAIQSQPQHF. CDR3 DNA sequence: TGCGCCAGCAGCCAAGGTGAGGGGGCGATTCAAAGTCAGCCCCAGCATTTT.

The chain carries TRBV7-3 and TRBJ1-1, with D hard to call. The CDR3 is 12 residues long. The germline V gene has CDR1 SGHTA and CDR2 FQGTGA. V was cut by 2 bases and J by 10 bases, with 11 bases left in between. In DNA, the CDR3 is TGTGCCAGCAGCTTAGGTTCAGGTTCAGCTTTCTTT. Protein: CASSLGSGSAFF.

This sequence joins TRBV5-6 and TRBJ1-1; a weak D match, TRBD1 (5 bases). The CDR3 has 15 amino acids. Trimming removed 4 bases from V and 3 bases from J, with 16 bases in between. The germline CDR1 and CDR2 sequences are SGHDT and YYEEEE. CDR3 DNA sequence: TGTGCCAGCAGCCAGATCTCTGGGGGGGACACTGAAGCTTTCTTT. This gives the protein CASSQISGGDTEAFF.

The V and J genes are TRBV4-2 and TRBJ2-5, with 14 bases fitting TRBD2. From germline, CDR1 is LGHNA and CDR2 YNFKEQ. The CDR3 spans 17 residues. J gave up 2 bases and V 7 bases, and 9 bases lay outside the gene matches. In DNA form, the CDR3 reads TGTGCCAGCACACCTCAGGGACTAGCGGGGGATCAAGAGACCCAGTACTTC. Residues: CASTPQGLAGDQETQYF.

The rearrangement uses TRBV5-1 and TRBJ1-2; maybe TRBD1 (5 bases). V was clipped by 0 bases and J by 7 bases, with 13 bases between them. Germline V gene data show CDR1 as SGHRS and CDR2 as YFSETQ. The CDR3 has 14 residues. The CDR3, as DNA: TGCGCCAGCAGCTTGGCCGTCAGGGCATCTGGCTACACCTTC. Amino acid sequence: CASSLAVRASGYTF. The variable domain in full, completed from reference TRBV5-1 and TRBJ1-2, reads KAGVTQTPRYLIKTRGQQVTLSCSPISGHRSVSWYQQTPGQGLQFLFEYFSETQRNKGNFPGRFSGRQFSNSRSEMNVSTLELGDSALYLCASSLAVRASGYTFGSGTRLTVV.

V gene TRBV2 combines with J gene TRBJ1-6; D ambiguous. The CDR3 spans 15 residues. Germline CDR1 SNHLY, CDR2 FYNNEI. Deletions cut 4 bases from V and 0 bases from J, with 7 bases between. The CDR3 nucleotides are TGTGCCAGCAGTGCCACCAGCTCCTATAATTCACCCCTCCACTTT. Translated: CASSATSSYNSPLHF.

The chain's CDR3 is CASSQAAGELFF. The CDR3 nucleotides read TGTGCCAGCAGCCAGGCTGCCGGGGAGCTGTTTTTT. The rearrangement joins TRBV3-1 (or the pseudogene TRBV3-2) to TRBJ2-2; no firm D call. The CDR3 runs 12 residues. V was shortened by 3 bases and J by 6 bases, with 5 bases between the two germline ends. The germline V gene encodes CDR1 LGHDT and CDR2 YNNKEL (reference sequence).

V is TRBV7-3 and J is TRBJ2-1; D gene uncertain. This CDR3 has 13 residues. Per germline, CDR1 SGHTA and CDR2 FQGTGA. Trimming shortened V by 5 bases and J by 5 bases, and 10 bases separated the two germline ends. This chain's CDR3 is CASSKNRDNEQFF. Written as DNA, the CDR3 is TGTGCCAGCAGCAAGAACCGGGACAATGAGCAGTTCTTC.

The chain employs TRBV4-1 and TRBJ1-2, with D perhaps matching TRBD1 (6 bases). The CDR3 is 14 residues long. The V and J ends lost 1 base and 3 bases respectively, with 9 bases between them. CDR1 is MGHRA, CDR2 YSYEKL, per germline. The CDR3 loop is CASSQGQEYYGYTF. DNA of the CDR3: TGCGCCAGCAGCCAAGGACAGGAGTACTATGGCTACACCTTC.

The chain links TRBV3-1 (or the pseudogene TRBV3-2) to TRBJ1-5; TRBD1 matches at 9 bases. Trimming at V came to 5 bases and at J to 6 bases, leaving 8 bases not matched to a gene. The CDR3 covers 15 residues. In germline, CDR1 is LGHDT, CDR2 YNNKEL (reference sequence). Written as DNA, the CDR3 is TGTGCCAGCAGCTACGGGACAGGGAGGGGTCAGCCCCAGCATTTT. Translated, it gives CASSYGTGRGQPQHF.

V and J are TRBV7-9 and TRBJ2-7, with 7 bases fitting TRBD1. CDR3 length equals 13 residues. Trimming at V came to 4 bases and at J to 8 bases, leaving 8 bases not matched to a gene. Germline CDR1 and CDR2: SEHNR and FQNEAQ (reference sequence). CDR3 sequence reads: CASSYPDRSQQYF. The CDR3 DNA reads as TGTGCCAGCAGCTACCCGGACAGGTCCCAGCAGTACTTC.

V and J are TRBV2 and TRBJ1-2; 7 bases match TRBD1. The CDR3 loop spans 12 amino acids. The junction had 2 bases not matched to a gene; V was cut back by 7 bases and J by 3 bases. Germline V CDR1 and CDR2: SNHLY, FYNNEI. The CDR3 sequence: CASTGQYYGYTF. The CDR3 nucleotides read TGTGCCAGCACGGGACAGTACTATGGCTACACCTTC.

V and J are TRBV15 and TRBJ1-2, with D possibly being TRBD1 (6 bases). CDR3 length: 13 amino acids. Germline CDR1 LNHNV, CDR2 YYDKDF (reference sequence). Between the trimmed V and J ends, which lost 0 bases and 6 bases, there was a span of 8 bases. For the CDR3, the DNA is TGTGCCACCAGCAGAGAAGAGGGGGATGGCTACACCTTC. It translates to CATSREEGDGYTF.